The TCR beta chain described here comes from a study of blood T cell repertoires in COVID-19. Produced via immunoSEQ multiplex PCR; TCRdb's table is partial and in-frame only. The table lists about 98,000 clones, 82% of them singletons. This TCR derives from a man between 70 and 80 years old with active or convalescent COVID-19. Source material: peripheral blood.

CDR3 bases: TGTGCCAGCAGTTTTGGGGAGGGTTCACCCCTCCACTTT. This gives the protein CASSFGEGSPLHF. This chain links TRBV12-3 or TRBV12-4 with TRBJ1-6; D gene uncertain. Deletions cut 3 bases from V and 9 bases from J, with 9 bases between. The CDR3 is 13 amino acids.